Presented here are 13 T cell receptor beta chains from one specimen sequenced in a study of cytomegalovirus exposure and HLA in healthy donors. With 60 Vbeta and 13 Jbeta primers, the PCR was carried out. This table comes from immunoSEQ multiplex PCR, and its TCRdb copy is limited to in-frame clones, with some not included. This sample has some 150,000 clones, with roughly 79% found just once. Sequences were obtained from PBMCs. Receptor source: a male donor in good health and CMV-seronegative.

V and J are TRBV6-1 and TRBJ2-1; tentative D call: TRBD1 (6 bases). CDR3 length: 14 amino acids. V was pared by 6 bases and J by 5 bases, with 14 bases between. CDR1 and CDR2 from the germline V gene are MNHNS and SASEGT. CDR3 in DNA: TGTGCCAGCAGCCCTAGACAGGCTAACAATGAGCAGTTCTTC. Its translation: CASSPRQANNEQFF.

This chain uses TRBV30 with TRBJ2-3, with 7 bases fitting TRBD2. Germline CDR1 and CDR2: GTSNPN and SVGIG (reference sequence). Trimming at V came to 3 bases and at J to 2 bases, leaving 14 bases not matched to a gene. This CDR3 has 17 residues. The CDR3 protein is CAWRSRDPGLPTDTQYF. CDR3 nucleotides: TGTGCCTGGAGATCCAGAGATCCGGGACTACCCACAGATACGCAGTATTTT.

This chain joins TRBV5-1 and TRBJ2-7; 7 bases map to TRBD1. With V trimmed by 0 bases and J by 10 bases, 16 bases remained unmatched. CDR1 and CDR2 from the germline V gene are SGHRS and YFSETQ. The CDR3 totals 16 residues. Written as DNA, the CDR3 is TGCGCCAGCAGCTTGGCTGGTGCAGGGGGAAACCCCTCCCAGTACTTC. This gives the protein CASSLAGAGGNPSQYF.

The genes are TRBV27 and TRBJ2-7, with D unresolved. The CDR3 is 13 residues long. CDR1 MNHEY and CDR2 SMNVEV come from the germline V gene (reference sequence). V lost 3 bases and J lost 3, with 9 bases in between. CDR3 sequence (DNA): TGTGCCAGCAGTTTGAGGCCATACTACGAGCAGTACTTC. This gives the protein CASSLRPYYEQYF.

The rearrangement uses TRBV5-6 and TRBJ2-3; TRBD1 matches 8 bases. V trimming: 1 base; J trimming: 3 bases; junction bases outside the gene matches: 7. Germline CDR1 SGHDT, CDR2 YYEEEE. The CDR3 covers 16 residues. The CDR3 loop is CASSLIHNRGTDTQYF. The CDR3 DNA reads as TGTGCCAGCAGCTTGATTCATAACAGGGGGACAGATACGCAGTATTTT.

This rearrangement joins TRBV4-3 to TRBJ2-7; 11 nucleotides align to TRBD2. The CDR3 length is 16 residues. Trimming at V came to 0 bases and at J to 6 bases, leaving 7 bases not matched to a gene. CDR1 LGHNA and CDR2 YSLEER come from the germline V gene. This CDR3 is CASSQDGTSGGGEQYF. The CDR3 DNA is TGCGCCAGCAGCCAAGATGGTACTAGCGGGGGAGGCGAGCAGTACTTC.

This chain links TRBV6-6 with TRBJ2-3, with D unresolved. Trimming shortened V by 11 bases and J by 4 bases, and 13 bases separated the two germline ends. Per the germline V gene, CDR1 is MNHNY and CDR2 is SVGAGI (reference sequence). CDR3 length: 12 residues. In DNA, the CDR3 is TGTGCCTCCTCCCCACAACCAGATACGCAGTATTTT. Encoded protein: CASSPQPDTQYF.

The gene calls are TRBV30 and TRBJ1-3, with 8 bases lining up with TRBD1. Germline V CDR1 and CDR2: GTSNPN, SVGIG (reference sequence). The CDR3 sequence is 13 residues long. With 7 bases clipped from V and 4 bases from J, the junction kept 6 bases outside the gene matches. The CDR3 nucleotides are TGTGCCTACTCCCGGGACAGGGGAAACACCATATATTTT. This gives the protein CAYSRDRGNTIYF. The full variable domain, its missing parts supplied by reference TRBV30 and TRBJ1-3, is SQTIHQWPATLVQPVGSPLSLECTVEGTSNPNLYWYRQAAGRGLQLLFYSVGIGQISSEVPQNLSASRPQDRQFILSSKKLLLSDSGFYLCAYSRDRGNTIYFGEGSWLTVV.

As for this clone: One end of the junction varies from germline; a read error may be responsible. V usage is TRBV10-1 and J usage is TRBJ1-5; no clear D. This CDR3 contains 18 residues. The germline gives CDR1 WNHNN, CDR2 SYGVQD (reference sequence). Written as DNA, the CDR3 is TGCGCCAGCTGTGAGCCGACGGTTGGGCCGTCGCTTGATCAGCCCCAGCATTTT. This codes for CASCEPTVGPSLDQPQHF.

The chain has TRBV6-1 and TRBJ2-5; 7 bases agree with TRBD1. Germline-derived CDR1 and CDR2 are MNHNS and SASEGT. The CDR3 contains 16 residues. Unmatched junction bases numbered 7, after V lost 1 base and J lost 2 bases. The CDR3 reads CASSEVSTGVQETQYF. CDR3 coding DNA: TGTGCCAGCAGTGAAGTCAGCACAGGGGTACAAGAGACCCAGTACTTC.

V and J are TRBV7-3 and TRBJ1-1; 10 nucleotides align to TRBD1. The CDR3 extends over 15 amino acids. V lost 5 bases, J lost 9 bases, and 12 bases stayed unmatched. Germline CDR1 reads SGHTA; CDR2 reads FQGTGA. CDR3 region: CASSASGTGVRQAFF. CDR3 in DNA: TGTGCCAGCAGCGCGTCCGGGACAGGGGTCCGTCAAGCTTTCTTT.

This sequence joins TRBV4-3 and TRBJ2-7; D might be TRBD1 (6 bases). V was cut by 3 bases and J by 4 bases, with 16 bases left in between. The length of the CDR3 is 15 residues. Germline CDR1 is LGHNA and CDR2 is YSLEER. The CDR3: CASSQQGQGGYEQYF. Written as DNA, the CDR3 is TGCGCCAGCAGCCAGCAGGGGCAAGGGGGTTACGAGCAGTACTTC.

This clone was picked up a small number of times. CDR3 region: CASSLGATETQYF. The CDR3, as DNA: TGCGCCAGCAGCCTGGGAGCAACGGAGACCCAGTACTTC. The chain combines TRBV4-1 with TRBJ2-5; a possible D gene is TRBD2 (5 bases). The CDR3 has 13 amino acids. V lost 4 bases and J lost 5, with 11 bases in between. Germline CDR1 and CDR2: MGHRA and YSYEKL.